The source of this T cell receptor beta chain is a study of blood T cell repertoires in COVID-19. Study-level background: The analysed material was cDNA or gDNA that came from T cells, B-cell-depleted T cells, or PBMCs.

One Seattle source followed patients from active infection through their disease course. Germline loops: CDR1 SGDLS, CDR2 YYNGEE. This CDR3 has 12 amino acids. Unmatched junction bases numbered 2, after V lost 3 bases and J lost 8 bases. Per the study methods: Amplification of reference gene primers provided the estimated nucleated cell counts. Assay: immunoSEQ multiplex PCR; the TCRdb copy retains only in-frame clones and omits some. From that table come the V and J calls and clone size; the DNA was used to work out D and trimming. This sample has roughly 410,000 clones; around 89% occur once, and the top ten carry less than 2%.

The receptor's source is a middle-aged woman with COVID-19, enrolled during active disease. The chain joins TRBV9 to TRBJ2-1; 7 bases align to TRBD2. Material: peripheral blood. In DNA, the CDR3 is TGTGCCAGCAGCGCGGGGGGTTATGAGCAGTTCTTC. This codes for CASSAGGYEQFF.